This T cell receptor beta chain was sequenced for a study of molecular identifiers for immune sequencing clone quantification. This clonotype showed up many times. Its antigen is currently unknown. TCRdb redid the calling of the PCR reads with MiXCR, one entry per CDR3 protein. The sample records approximately 320,000 distinct CDR3 sequences, 24% being singletons. Study results and limitations: Whereas naive cells kept under 1% of molecules in clones above 20 RNA copies, such clones held over 97% in effectors.

The CDR3 runs to 15 residues. Germline trimming cut 5 bases from V and 2 bases from J; bases unmatched to any gene: 9. The V gene's germline CDR1 is LNHDA and CDR2 SQIVND (reference sequence). The sequence was collected from a human donor in good health. Some libraries in this study had Jurkat cell RNA spiked in. The sequencing sample was made of naive CD8+ T cells from blood, with Jurkat cell RNA spiked in. Subset of the sample: FACS-sorted CD8+CD4-CCR7+CD45RA+ naive T cells. The chain couples TRBV19 to TRBJ2-7; 7 nucleotides line up with TRBD1. The CDR3 DNA is TGTGCCAGTAGTGACGCTCCGGGACAGACCTACGAGCAGTACTTC. Translating gives CASSDAPGQTYEQYF.